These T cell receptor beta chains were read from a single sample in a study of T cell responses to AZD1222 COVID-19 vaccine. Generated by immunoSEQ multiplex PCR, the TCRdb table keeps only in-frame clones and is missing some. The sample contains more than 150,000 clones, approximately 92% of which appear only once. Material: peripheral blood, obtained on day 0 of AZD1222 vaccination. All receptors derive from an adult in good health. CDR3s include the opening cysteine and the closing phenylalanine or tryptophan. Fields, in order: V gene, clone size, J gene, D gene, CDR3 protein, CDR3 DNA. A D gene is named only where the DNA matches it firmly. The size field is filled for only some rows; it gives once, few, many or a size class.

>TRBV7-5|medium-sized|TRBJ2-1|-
CARSPVSLAWDEQFF
TGTGCCAGAAGCCCCGTATCGCTAGCCTGGGATGAGCAGTTCTTC
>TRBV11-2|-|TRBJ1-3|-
CASSRAFGNTIYF
TGTGCCAGCAGCCGTGCTTTCGGGAACACCATATATTTT
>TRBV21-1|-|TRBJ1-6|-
CASSNHSLEINSPLHF
TGTGCCAGCAGCAACCACAGCCTGGAGATTAATTCACCCCTCCACTTT
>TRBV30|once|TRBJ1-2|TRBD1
CAWSLPGTVYGYTF
TGTGCCTGGAGCCTGCCCGGGACAGTCTATGGCTACACCTTC
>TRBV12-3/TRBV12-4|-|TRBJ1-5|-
CASSSRTQPQHF
TGTGCCAGCAGTTCCCGGACTCAGCCCCAGCATTTT
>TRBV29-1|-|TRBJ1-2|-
CSVEEGSSYGYTF
TGCAGCGTTGAAGAAGGGTCCAGCTATGGCTACACCTTC
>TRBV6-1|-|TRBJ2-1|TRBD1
CASSEGTGVHNEQFF
TGTGCCAGCAGTGAGGGGACAGGGGTCCACAATGAGCAGTTCTTC
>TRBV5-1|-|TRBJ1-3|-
CASSLPGNTIYF
TGCGCCAGCAGCTTGCCTGGAAACACCATATATTTT
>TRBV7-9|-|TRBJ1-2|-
CASSLGTGGAAGYTF
TGTGCCAGCAGCTTAGGGACGGGGGGGGCGGCTGGCTACACCTTC
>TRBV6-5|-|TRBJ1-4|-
CASKTGRMNEKLFF
TGTGCCAGCAAAACGGGACGGATGAATGAAAAACTGTTTTTT
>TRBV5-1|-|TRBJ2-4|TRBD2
CASSPGLAGGPGRGIQYF
TGCGCCAGCAGCCCGGGACTAGCGGGAGGCCCAGGGAGGGGCATTCAGTACTTC
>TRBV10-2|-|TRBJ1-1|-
CASSDRNTEAFF
TGCGCCAGCAGTGACCGGAACACTGAAGCTTTCTTT
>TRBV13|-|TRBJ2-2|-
CASSPHFRVPTGELFF
TGTGCCAGCAGCCCACACTTCCGGGTCCCCACCGGGGAGCTGTTTTTT
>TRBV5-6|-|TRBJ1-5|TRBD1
CASSLSRTGMYSNQPQHF
TGTGCCAGCAGCTTGTCTCGGACAGGGATGTATAGCAATCAGCCCCAGCATTTT
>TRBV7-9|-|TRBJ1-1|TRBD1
CASSLNRDRPNTEAFF
TGTGCCAGCAGCTTAAATAGGGACAGACCGAACACTGAAGCTTTCTTT
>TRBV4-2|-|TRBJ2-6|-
CASSQDPQQSSGANVLTF
TGTGCCAGCAGCCAAGATCCGCAGCAGTCCTCTGGGGCCAACGTCCTGACTTTC
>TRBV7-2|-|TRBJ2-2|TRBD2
CASSLTSVTGELFF
TGTGCCAGCAGCTTAACTAGCGTGACCGGGGAGCTGTTTTTT
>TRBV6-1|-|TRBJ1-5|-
CASSELGAQGQPQHF
TGTGCCAGCAGTGAGCTGGGGGCGCAAGGACAGCCCCAGCATTTT
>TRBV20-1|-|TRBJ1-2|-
CSASPPGVGGYTF
TGCAGTGCTAGTCCGCCAGGGGTTGGCGGCTACACCTTC
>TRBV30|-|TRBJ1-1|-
CAWSVEGYTEAFF
TGTGCCTGGAGTGTCGAGGGCTACACTGAAGCTTTCTTT
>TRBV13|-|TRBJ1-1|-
CASSPRGGTEAFF
TGTGCCAGCAGCCCTCGGGGAGGCACTGAAGCTTTCTTT
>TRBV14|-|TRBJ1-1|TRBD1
CASSQVTGQRFMNTEAFF
TGTGCCAGCAGCCAAGTGACGGGACAGAGGTTCATGAACACTGAAGCTTTCTTT
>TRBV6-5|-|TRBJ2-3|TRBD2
CASTGLAGAADTQYF
TGTGCCAGCACGGGGCTAGCGGGAGCGGCAGATACGCAGTATTTT
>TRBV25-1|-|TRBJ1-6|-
CASSGTAYNSPLHF
TGTGCCAGCAGTGGGACGGCCTATAATTCACCCCTCCACTTT